The next 14 T cell receptor beta chains were all read from a single sample in a study of blood T cell repertoires in COVID-19. TCRdb keeps only in-frame clones here, not all; method: immunoSEQ multiplex PCR. The repertoire holds approximately 270,000 clones, approximately 83% seen once, with roughly 14% in the top ten. Sample: peripheral blood. These receptors came from a person aged 70 to 80 with COVID-19, enrolled during active disease.

This rearrangement joins TRBV7-2 to TRBJ1-2; 7 bases line up with TRBD1. CDR1 is SGHTA and CDR2 is FQGNSA in the germline V gene. The CDR3 totals 18 residues. J gave up 4 bases and V 1 base, and 15 bases lay outside the gene matches. The CDR3 protein is CASSLGVAGGSFSYGYTF. CDR3 coding DNA: TGTGCCAGCAGCTTAGGTGTGGCAGGGGGATCCTTTAGCTATGGCTACACCTTC.

The chain employs TRBV18 and TRBJ1-2; tentative D call: TRBD1 (5 bases). Trimming removed 0 bases from V and 6 bases from J, with 8 bases in between. The CDR3 is made up of 13 amino acids. Germline V gene sequence: CDR1 KGHSH, CDR2 LQKENI. CDR3 sequence: CASSPPREDGYTF. The DNA for the CDR3 is TGTGCCAGCTCACCACCCAGGGAGGATGGCTACACCTTC.

V is TRBV19 and J is TRBJ2-7, with TRBD2 matching 11 bases. From germline, CDR1 is LNHDA and CDR2 SQIVND (reference sequence). The junction had 7 bases not matched to a gene; V was cut back by 6 bases and J by 0 bases. This CDR3 region has 16 residues. For the CDR3, the DNA is TGTGCCAGTAGCGGTAGCGGGAGGGCAAGCTCCTACGAGCAGTACTTC. Translated, it gives CASSGSGRASSYEQYF. The variable domain in full, with the rest retrieved from reference TRBV19 and TRBJ2-7, is DGGITQSPKYLFRKEGQNVTLSCEQNLNHDAMYWYRQDPGQGLRLIYYSQIVNDFQKGDIAEGYSVSREKKESFPLTVTSAQKNPTAFYLCASSGSGRASSYEQYFGPGTRLTVT.

This sequence joins TRBV2 and TRBJ2-1; D unresolved. The V end lost 8 bases, the J end lost 1 base, and 9 bases lay between the germline ends. The V gene's germline CDR1 is SNHLY and CDR2 FYNNEI. The CDR3 is made up of 13 amino acids. The CDR3 nucleotides read TGTGCCAGCGGGCTTGCGTCCTACAATGAGCAGTTCTTC. Its translation is CASGLASYNEQFF.

V gene TRBV5-8 combines with J gene TRBJ2-7; perhaps TRBD1 as D (5 bases). The germline V gene has CDR1 SGHTS and CDR2 YDEGEE. CDR3 size: 15 residues. Trimming removed 1 base at V and 1 base at J, with 12 bases between. The CDR3 coding sequence is TGTGCCAGCAGCTTGCGCGCAGGGCAATCCTACGAGCAGTACTTC. Translating gives CASSLRAGQSYEQYF.

The chain joins TRBV4-3 to TRBJ1-2; D uncertain. V lost 1 base to trimming and J lost 7 bases, with 10 bases between them. Germline V gene data show CDR1 as LGHNA and CDR2 as YSLEER. This CDR3 comprises 13 residues. DNA of the CDR3: TGCGCCAGCAGCCAAGCGGGATGGGGTGGCTACACCTTC. Residues: CASSQAGWGGYTF.

V gene TRBV28 combines with J gene TRBJ1-3; D not resolved. Germline CDR1 is MDHEN and CDR2 is SYDVKM. The CDR3 is made up of 15 amino acids. V shed 5 bases and J shed 3 bases, with 14 bases lying between them. In nucleotides, the CDR3 is TGTGCCAGCAGTGGACCGGGAGGGTTTGGAAACACCATATATTTT. As protein: CASSGPGGFGNTIYF.

This sequence joins TRBV11-2 and TRBJ2-5, with TRBD2 matching over 7 bases. Per germline, CDR1 SGHAT and CDR2 FQNNGV. This CDR3 spans 15 amino acids. V lost 2 bases, J lost 0 bases, and 3 bases stayed unmatched. DNA of the CDR3: TGTGCCAGCAGCTTAAATGGGGGGGACCAAGAGACCCAGTACTTC. Protein sequence: CASSLNGGDQETQYF.

The CDR3 bases are TGTGCCAGCAGCTTGGCCGGACAGTCCTACGAGCAGTACTTC. Translating it yields CASSLAGQSYEQYF. V gene TRBV5-4 combines with J gene TRBJ2-7, with TRBD1 as a possible D gene (6 bases). The CDR3 covers 14 residues. CDR1 is SGHNT and CDR2 is YYREEE in the germline V gene (reference sequence). V lost 0 bases to trimming and J lost 1 base, with 8 bases between them.

This chain joins TRBV19 and TRBJ1-5; D might be TRBD1 (5 bases). V dropped 9 bases and J dropped 7 bases, with 16 bases sitting between them. The CDR3 runs 13 residues. The germline gives CDR1 LNHDA, CDR2 SQIVND (reference sequence). CDR3 DNA: TGTGCCAGCAGGAGGGACCTGGTACAGCCCCAGCATTTT. The encoded protein is CASRRDLVQPQHF.

This sequence joins TRBV30 and TRBJ1-6; D is perhaps TRBD1 (6 bases). The V gene's germline CDR1 is GTSNPN and CDR2 SVGIG (reference sequence). The CDR3 totals 12 residues. The germline V and J ends were trimmed by 7 bases and 7 bases, with 11 bases remaining between them. The CDR3 sequence: CASGQYNSPLHF. The CDR3 nucleotides read TGTGCCTCCGGACAGTACAATTCACCCCTCCACTTT. Together with reference TRBV30 and TRBJ1-6, the CDR3 gives the full variable domain: SQTIHQWPATLVQPVGSPLSLECTVEGTSNPNLYWYRQAAGRGLQLLFYSVGIGQISSEVPQNLSASRPQDRQFILSSKKLLLSDSGFYLCASGQYNSPLHFGNGTRLTVT.

This clone was counted once. This chain links TRBV6-6 with TRBJ2-1, with TRBD2 matching 8 bases. CDR3 length equals 15 residues. V shed 1 base and J 4 bases; nucleotides not matched to a gene: 3. Germline V gene sequence: CDR1 MNHNY, CDR2 SVGAGI (reference sequence). CDR3 protein: CASSYLGGRYNEQFF. The CDR3, as DNA: TGTGCCAGCAGTTACTTGGGCGGGAGGTACAATGAGCAGTTCTTC.

V is TRBV7-9 and J is TRBJ1-5; 7 bases fit TRBD1. CDR1 is SEHNR and CDR2 is FQNEAQ in the germline V gene (reference sequence). The CDR3 runs to 14 residues. V lost 8 bases, J lost 3 bases, and 7 bases stayed unmatched. The CDR3 coding sequence is TGTGCCAGCTCGACAGGGTGGGACAATCAGCCCCAGCATTTT. Translation: CASSTGWDNQPQHF.

The V and J genes are TRBV2 and TRBJ2-2; TRBD1 matches 8 bases. The junction had 5 bases not matched to a gene; V was cut back by 5 bases and J by 3 bases. Germline V lookup: CDR1 SNHLY, CDR2 FYNNEI. The CDR3 contains 15 residues. DNA of the CDR3: TGTGCCAGCAGTCGGACAGGGCTGGACACCGGGGAGCTGTTTTTT. This codes for CASSRTGLDTGELFF.